A single sample is the source of the 20 T cell receptor beta chains below, sequenced in a study of cytomegalovirus exposure and HLA in healthy donors. Use of 60 Vbeta and 13 Jbeta primers characterized the PCR. The assay was immunoSEQ multiplex PCR, and TCRdb's table has in-frame clones only and misses some. This table has roughly 140,000 clones, over 70% appearing once. Sequencing was carried out using PBMCs. Receptors originate from a man between 40 and 49 years old in good health and CMV-seronegative.

The chain links TRBV28 to TRBJ1-3, with 8 bases that match TRBD1. V trimming: 5 bases; J trimming: 2 bases; junction bases outside the gene matches: 14. Looked up from germline, CDR1 is MDHEN and CDR2 is SYDVKM. The CDR3 is 18 residues long. The CDR3 nucleotides are TGTGCCAGCAGTCTAGGACAGGGAACCGGGTTCGCTGGAAACACCATATATTTT. Amino acids: CASSLGQGTGFAGNTIYF.

The V gene is TRBV4-1, the J gene TRBJ1-4; the match to TRBD1 covers 7 bases. There are 18 residues in the CDR3. V lost 2 bases, J lost 3 bases, and 12 bases stayed unmatched. Germline assignment: CDR1 MGHRA and CDR2 YSYEKL. CDR3 DNA sequence: TGCGCCAGCAGCCAAAGAGGGCAGGGGGAAGCGGCTAATGAAAAACTGTTTTTT. Amino acid sequence: CASSQRGQGEAANEKLFF.

This chain uses TRBV7-2 with TRBJ2-1; D gene ambiguous. V was shortened by 5 bases and J by 8 bases, with 16 bases between the two germline ends. Per the germline V gene, CDR1 is SGHTA and CDR2 is FQGNSA. The CDR3 sequence is 14 residues long. CDR3 amino acids: CASSGLTPPHEQFF. CDR3 nucleotide sequence: TGTGCCAGCAGCGGCCTGACACCCCCCCATGAGCAGTTCTTC.

This chain links TRBV29-1 with TRBJ2-5; 9 bases are shared with TRBD2. The CDR3 covers 11 residues. Germline V gene data show CDR1 as SQVTM and CDR2 as ANQGSEA. CDR3 residues: CAGGPGETQYF. As DNA, the CDR3 is TGCGCGGGGGGGCCAGGAGAGACCCAGTACTTC.

This clone has just one count. The chain is built from TRBV4-1 and TRBJ1-5; D ambiguous. The CDR3 totals 15 residues. Trimming pared 0 bases from V and 7 bases from J, leaving 13 bases between. Looked up from germline, CDR1 is MGHRA and CDR2 is YSYEKL. The CDR3 nucleotides read TGCGCCAGCAGCCAAGAACCCTCCCTCAGGCAGCCCCAGCATTTT. Translation: CASSQEPSLRQPQHF.

The V call is TRBV7-9, the J call TRBJ2-1; 8 positions match TRBD2. Trimming took 3 bases from V and 7 from J; bases not matched to a gene: 11. From germline, CDR1 is SEHNR and CDR2 FQNEAQ (reference sequence). CDR3 length: 16 residues. This CDR3 is CASSFGGAGGLNEQFF. DNA for the CDR3: TGTGCCAGCAGCTTTGGAGGGGCGGGGGGTCTGAATGAGCAGTTCTTC.

The chain couples TRBV5-1 to TRBJ2-3; 8 bases match TRBD1. Germline assignment: CDR1 SGHRS and CDR2 YFSETQ. The CDR3 sequence is 16 residues long. V trimming: 1 base; J trimming: 2 bases; junction bases outside the gene matches: 6. The CDR3 coding sequence is TGCGCCAGCAGCTTGAGGCAGGGGGCCACCACAGATACGCAGTATTTT. It encodes CASSLRQGATTDTQYF.

This clone was observed a few times. V gene TRBV4-1 combines with J gene TRBJ2-7; D gene unclear. V lost 2 bases and J lost 0, with 8 bases in between. This CDR3 contains 14 residues. In germline, CDR1 is MGHRA, CDR2 YSYEKL. For the CDR3, the DNA is TGCGCCAGCAGCCAATTTCACAGCTCCTACGAGCAGTACTTC. Protein sequence: CASSQFHSSYEQYF.

This chain uses TRBV13 with TRBJ2-7; TRBD1 aligns across 8 bases. The CDR3 covers 14 residues. The junction had 5 bases not matched to a gene; V was cut back by 5 bases and J by 2 bases. CDR1 and CDR2 (germline): PRHDT, FYEKMQ (reference sequence). The CDR3 here is CASSAGTGPYEQYF. The CDR3 DNA reads as TGTGCCAGCAGCGCAGGGACAGGTCCCTACGAGCAGTACTTC.

The chain links TRBV7-3 to TRBJ2-1, with a possible D match to TRBD2 (5 bases). V gave up 0 bases and J gave up 1 base, with 10 bases separating them. Germline CDR1 and CDR2: SGHTA and FQGTGA. There are 16 residues in the CDR3. The CDR3 nucleotides are TGTGCCAGCAGCTTAACGTCACTAGAGTCCTACAATGAGCAGTTCTTC. Protein product: CASSLTSLESYNEQFF.

This clone came up a few times. This sequence joins TRBV27 and TRBJ1-4; D is undetermined. The CDR3 contains 15 residues. V lost 5 bases and J lost 0, with 10 bases in between. CDR1 MNHEY and CDR2 SMNVEV come from the germline V gene (reference sequence). The CDR3 DNA reads TGTGCCAGCAGTACTAGAGTCGCAACTAATGAAAAACTGTTTTTT. Amino acids: CASSTRVATNEKLFF.

This chain uses TRBV11-2 with TRBJ1-2; D is uncertain. The germline V and J ends were trimmed by 3 bases and 8 bases, with 7 bases remaining between them. The CDR3 is 11 amino acids. CDR1 SGHAT and CDR2 FQNNGV come from the germline V gene. CDR3 region: CASSFTTGYTF. CDR3 nucleotides: TGTGCCAGCAGCTTCACAACCGGCTACACCTTC.

The gene calls are TRBV5-1 and TRBJ1-1; tentative D call: TRBD1 (5 bases). Germline loops: CDR1 SGHRS, CDR2 YFSETQ. CDR3 length: 15 residues. Between the trimmed V and J ends, which lost 0 bases and 0 bases, there was a span of 9 bases. The CDR3 loop is CASSLGAGMNTEAFF. The CDR3 bases are TGCGCCAGCAGCTTGGGCGCAGGGATGAACACTGAAGCTTTCTTT.

The chain is built from TRBV19 and TRBJ1-5; TRBD1 might be the D (6 bases). The CDR3 extends over 14 amino acids. Germline assignment: CDR1 LNHDA and CDR2 SQIVND (reference sequence). Trimming cost V 5 bases and J 3 bases, with 11 bases left between them. The CDR3 sequence: CASSATGNNQPQHF. As DNA, the CDR3 is TGTGCCAGTAGTGCCACAGGGAACAATCAGCCCCAGCATTTT.

Of note for this clone: The junction differs from germline at one of its ends, possibly a read error. J is TRBJ2-5 and V is TRBV5-1, with no clear D. The CDR3 runs to 15 residues. The germline CDR1 and CDR2 sequences are SGHRS and YFSETQ. CDR3 bases: TGCGCCAGCAGCACAACAATCGGATACCAAGAGGCCCAGTACTTC. Its translation: CASSTTIGYQEAQYF.

Here the CDR3 reads CASSLLGKEGNTEAFF. CDR3 DNA sequence: TGCGCCAGCAGCTTGCTAGGGAAGGAGGGGAACACTGAAGCTTTCTTT. This sequence joins TRBV5-1 and TRBJ1-1; D is unclear. Germline-derived CDR1 and CDR2 are SGHRS and YFSETQ. The ends were cut back, 1 base at V and 1 base at J, with 14 bases in the middle. The CDR3 length is 16 residues.

The V gene is TRBV5-1, the J gene TRBJ2-1; unclear D gene. V lost 0 bases to trimming and J lost 5 bases, with 6 bases between them. CDR1 and CDR2 from the germline V gene are SGHRS and YFSETQ. The CDR3 runs 13 residues. CDR3 DNA: TGCGCCAGCAGCTTGGGGCTCAACAATGAGCAGTTCTTC. Translating it yields CASSLGLNNEQFF.

The chain combines TRBV5-4 with TRBJ1-2; no definite D call. The V end was cut by 3 bases, the J end by 0 bases, with 9 bases between. The CDR3 is 14 amino acids. The germline V gene encodes CDR1 SGHNT and CDR2 YYREEE (reference sequence). The DNA for the CDR3 is TGTGCCAGCAGCTCAACATCAGCTAACTATGGCTACACCTTC. Translated, it gives CASSSTSANYGYTF.

This chain links TRBV28 with TRBJ1-2; the D gene is possibly TRBD1 (5 bases). The CDR3 contains 14 residues. Germline V gene data show CDR1 as MDHEN and CDR2 as SYDVKM. V was clipped by 3 bases and J by 6 bases, with 14 bases between them. CDR3 amino acids: CASSLGGGSNGYTF. In DNA, the CDR3 is TGTGCCAGCAGTTTGGGCGGGGGGTCCAATGGCTACACCTTC.

The table lists this clone with a few counts. The CDR3 reads CASSQTQGVGETQYF. The CDR3 DNA reads as TGTGCCAGCAGCCAAACTCAGGGTGTTGGAGAGACCCAGTACTTC. This chain joins TRBV6-5 and TRBJ2-5; D might be TRBD1 (5 bases). The germline CDR1 and CDR2 sequences are MNHEY and SVGAGI. There are 15 residues in the CDR3. V was shortened by 6 bases and J by 4 bases, with 18 bases between the two germline ends.